This T cell receptor (beta chain) was recovered during a study of early T cells in non-severe SARS-CoV-2 infection (dated by TCRdb to the early 2020s). With respect to the entire study: Because TCR sequencing relied on bulk RNA taken from unsorted whole blood, pairing of alpha and beta chains was not possible.

The paper's findings and limits, for the study overall: VDJdb matching was skewed toward anti-spike CD8 responses and likely underestimated virus-specific expansions by missing private and CD4 specificities.

Libraries came from 5' RACE. Sequenced using a NextSeq 500. The TCR library protocol attached unique molecular identifiers to individual cDNA molecules to correct for sequencing error and PCR bias. Sequencing covered both TCR alpha and beta chains, and within each sample the abundances of alpha and beta sequences were tightly co-correlated. As for the original processing: Decombinator V4 was used to perform V gene, J gene and CDR3 annotation of TCR sequences. Expanded TCRs were defined as changing significantly between any two time points under a Poisson model with p below 0.0001. TCR abundances were normalised to the total number of TCRs sequenced per sample and were expressed as counts per million. VDJdb, accessed 1 November 2021, was searched for CMV, EBV and SARS-CoV-2 annotated TCRs, excluding TCRs annotated for multiple antigens. Clones were called with MiXCR by TCRdb after fastp trimmed the public reads at Q25, and only in-frame beta chains were retained. Every CDR3 protein is listed once, alongside the most common genes and DNA of its rows. The V and J calls here are based on TCRdb, not the publication. The sample profile shows 50,000 or so distinct CDR3 sequences; around 5.6% of them were found once. Around 4.4% of the sample comes from the top ten.

A case-control design nested within a healthcare worker cohort in London, UK, was used, with weekly nasopharyngeal swab PCR tests and blood sampling performed. Healthcare workers were recruited during the week of the UK lockdown, between 23 and 31 March 2020, and followed weekly for up to roughly 16 weeks. This clonotype has at least ten counts. Its antigen has not been determined. Per-nucleotide qualities are absent, and no much larger clonotype sits a single base away. The source is an adult who was a healthcare worker with PCR-confirmed SARS-CoV-2 infection or an uninfected control (not recorded which). The specimen was whole blood.

The CDR3 protein sequence reads: CASSLALTTLSYEQYF. The bases are TGCGCCAGCAGCTTGGCCTTGACTACCCTCTCCTACGAGCAGTACTTC. The chain is encoded by TRBV5-1 joined to TRBJ2-7; a tentative D match to TRBD2 spans 5 bases. Via the germline V gene, CDR1 is SGHRS and CDR2 YFSETQ. The CDR3, from cysteine to phenylalanine, totals 16 residues. Just CDR3 DNA is preserved here, 48 bases in frame from base 1. V sheds 0 bases and J sheds 0 bases, leaving 13 bases between their ends. Full variable domain (CDR3 extended with the reference TRBV5-1 and TRBJ2-7 proteins): KAGVTQTPRYLIKTRGQQVTLSCSPISGHRSVSWYQQTPGQGLQFLFEYFSETQRNKGNFPGRFSGRQFSNSRSEMNVSTLELGDSALYLCASSLALTTLSYEQYFGPGTRLTVT.